This is a list of T cell receptor beta chains from one sample in a study of tissue T cells after allogeneic stem cell transplantation. Some clones are missing from TCRdb's copy, which holds only in-frame ones; the method was immunoSEQ multiplex PCR. The sample records tens of thousands of clones, 80% to 95% being singletons. The sample here was blood, taken before transplantation. Receptors were obtained from a woman aged 40 to 75 who later had graft-versus-host disease after an allogeneic stem cell transplant. Both conserved end residues are part of each CDR3. Fields, in order: clone size, D gene, J gene, V gene, CDR3 protein, CDR3 DNA. A D gene is named only where the DNA matches it firmly. Only part of the rows carry a size: once, few, many, or a class if the clone is expanded.

clone_size: NA; d_call: TRBD2; j_call: TRBJ2-5; v_call: TRBV7-9; cdr3_aa: CASSGRLAGVQETQYF; cdr3_nt: TGTGCCAGCAGCGGGCGGTTAGCGGGAGTACAGGAGACCCAGTACTTC
clone_size: NA; d_call: NA; j_call: TRBJ2-2; v_call: TRBV19; cdr3_aa: CASTMRGTGELFF; cdr3_nt: TGTGCCAGTACTATGAGGGGAACCGGGGAGCTGTTTTTT
clone_size: NA; d_call: NA; j_call: TRBJ2-3; v_call: TRBV7-2; cdr3_aa: CASSPERRGTQYF; cdr3_nt: TGTGCCAGCAGCCCAGAACGCAGAGGTACGCAGTATTTT
clone_size: NA; d_call: NA; j_call: TRBJ1-2; v_call: TRBV6-7; cdr3_aa: CASIESRRECDYYTF; cdr3_nt: TGTGCCAGCATCGAAAGTCGCAGGGAGTGTGATTACTACACCTTC
clone_size: NA; d_call: NA; j_call: TRBJ1-3; v_call: TRBV7-9; cdr3_aa: CASKDGGNTIYF; cdr3_nt: TGTGCCAGCAAAGATGGGGGAAACACCATATATTTT
clone_size: NA; d_call: TRBD1; j_call: TRBJ2-3; v_call: TRBV5-5; cdr3_aa: CASSSGDRSTDTQYF; cdr3_nt: TGTGCCAGCAGCTCCGGGGACAGATCCACAGATACGCAGTATTTT
clone_size: NA; d_call: TRBD1; j_call: TRBJ1-2; v_call: TRBV28; cdr3_aa: CASSPIVPGQGYGYTF; cdr3_nt: TGTGCCAGCAGTCCTATTGTCCCGGGACAGGGTTACGGCTACACCTTC
clone_size: NA; d_call: NA; j_call: TRBJ2-3; v_call: TRBV7-8; cdr3_aa: CASSLGQRRTDTQYF; cdr3_nt: TGTGCCAGCAGCTTAGGGCAGCGGAGGACAGATACGCAGTATTTT
clone_size: NA; d_call: NA; j_call: TRBJ1-3; v_call: TRBV21-1; cdr3_aa: CASSNFGIYTSSGNTIYF; cdr3_nt: TGTGCCAGCAGCAATTTCGGCATCTACACCTCCTCTGGAAACACCATATATTTT
clone_size: medium-sized; d_call: TRBD2; j_call: TRBJ2-7; v_call: TRBV13; cdr3_aa: CASSKTTSGRFYEQYF; cdr3_nt: TGTGCCAGCAGCAAAACAACTAGCGGGAGGTTCTACGAGCAGTACTTC
clone_size: NA; d_call: TRBD1; j_call: TRBJ1-5; v_call: TRBV6-2/TRBV6-3; cdr3_aa: CASSNRGAGNQPQHF; cdr3_nt: TGTGCCAGCAGTAACAGGGGCGCGGGTAATCAGCCCCAGCATTTT
clone_size: NA; d_call: TRBD2; j_call: TRBJ2-1; v_call: TRBV27; cdr3_aa: CASSLLVGGDEQFF; cdr3_nt: TGTGCCAGCAGTTTATTGGTGGGAGGGGATGAGCAGTTCTTC
clone_size: NA; d_call: NA; j_call: TRBJ2-1; v_call: TRBV25-1; cdr3_aa: CASSDSQRLSSYNEQFF; cdr3_nt: TGTGCCAGCAGTGATTCCCAGCGGCTCAGCTCCTACAATGAGCAGTTCTTC
clone_size: once; d_call: TRBD1; j_call: TRBJ1-5; v_call: TRBV28; cdr3_aa: CASSSGTGGVYVGQPQHF; cdr3_nt: TGTGCCAGCAGTTCCGGGACAGGGGGCGTCTACGTTGGTCAGCCCCAGCATTTT